These 29 T cell receptor beta chains were sequenced from one sample in a study of T cell repertoires in cytomegalovirus infection. MiXCR was run by TCRdb on the reads, yielding one entry per CDR3 protein. The top ten clones hold around 3.1% of a sample with 150,000 to 200,000 distinct CDR3 sequences, under 25% of them seen once. Sequencing was done on a sample of PBMCs. The source is a human donor in good health (CMV status not recorded). Some clones in this sample may be carry-over from other donors' samples.

This clonotype occurred a few times. The V gene is TRBV3-1, the J gene TRBJ2-1, with 8 bases matching TRBD2. The junction had 2 bases not matched to a gene; V was cut back by 3 bases and J by 4 bases. The CDR3 length is 14 residues. Germline lookup yields CDR1 LGHDT and CDR2 YNNKEL (reference sequence). The CDR3 DNA reads TGTGCCAGCAGCCAGGCGGGGGGTTACAATGAGCAGTTCTTC. This codes for CASSQAGGYNEQFF.

The rearrangement uses TRBV10-3 and TRBJ2-3, with 9 bases that match TRBD1. After removal of 11 bases from V and 1 base from J, the junction contained 10 bases not matched to a gene. CDR1 is ENHRY, CDR2 SYGVKD, per germline. This CDR3 has 15 amino acids. In nucleotides, the CDR3 is TGTGCCTCGTGGCGCGGGACAGGGCGCACAGATACGCAGTATTTT. It is translated as CASWRGTGRTDTQYF.

This clonotype was detected many times. V and J are TRBV19 and TRBJ2-3; TRBD2 agrees at 10 bases. CDR1 is LNHDA, CDR2 SQIVND, per germline (reference sequence). With V trimmed by 9 bases and J by 10 bases, 16 bases remained unmatched. The CDR3 loop spans 15 amino acids. The DNA for the CDR3 is TGTGCCAGCAGTTGGACTAGCGGAACTCCCCTTGCGCAGTATTTT. Translated, it gives CASSWTSGTPLAQYF.

The chain links TRBV5-1 to TRBJ1-1; tentative D call: TRBD1 (5 bases). CDR3 length equals 12 residues. Germline values: CDR1 SGHRS, CDR2 YFSETQ. V lost 4 bases, J lost 8 bases, and 12 bases lay in between. Here the CDR3 reads CASSGQGPEAFF. As DNA, the CDR3 is TGCGCCAGCAGCGGGCAGGGACCCGAAGCTTTCTTT.

This clonotype was recorded a few times. The CDR3 DNA is TGTGCCAGCAGCGGACAGGTCTATGGCTACACCTTC. Translated, it gives CASSGQVYGYTF. This chain uses TRBV2 with TRBJ1-2, with 7 bases that match TRBD1. J lost 4 bases, V lost 6 bases, and 2 bases had no gene match. The CDR3 consists of 12 residues. CDR1 is SNHLY and CDR2 is FYNNEI in the germline V gene. Full variable domain (rest looked up from reference TRBV2 and TRBJ1-2): EPEVTQTPSHQVTQMGQEVILRCVPISNHLYFYWYRQILGQKVEFLVSFYNNEISEKSEIFDDQFSVERPDGSNFTLKIRSTKLEDSAMYFCASSGQVYGYTFGSGTRLTVV.

This clonotype came up many times. The rearrangement links TRBV11-2 to TRBJ2-1; D not certain. Germline CDR1 reads SGHAT; CDR2 reads FQNNGV. The V end was cut by 2 bases, the J end by 8 bases, with 16 bases between. There are 15 residues in the CDR3. DNA for the CDR3: TGTGCCAGCAGCTTAATTTGGAGTCCGAATGATGAGCAGTTCTTC. It is translated as CASSLIWSPNDEQFF.

The chain carries TRBV6-6 and TRBJ1-1; D is undetermined. The CDR3 runs 12 residues. CDR1 and CDR2 from the germline V gene are MNHNY and SVGAGI (reference sequence). V was pared by 0 bases and J by 3 bases, with 2 bases between. The CDR3 here is CASSYSYTEAFF. The DNA of the CDR3 is TGTGCCAGCAGTTACTCATACACTGAAGCTTTCTTT.

This clonotype was seen more than once but under ten times. J is TRBJ2-1 and V is TRBV3-1; 10 bases fit TRBD1. The germline V gene has CDR1 LGHDT and CDR2 YNNKEL (reference sequence). CDR3 size: 15 residues. Losses at the gene ends were 4 bases for V and 7 bases for J; bases not matched to a gene: 7. The CDR3 sequence is CASSPRQGARNEQFF. The CDR3 nucleotides are TGTGCCAGCAGCCCTAGACAGGGGGCGCGGAATGAGCAGTTCTTC.

The table lists this clonotype with a few counts. This chain connects TRBV12-5 to TRBJ2-3; D is ambiguous. The CDR3 contains 16 residues. V lost 5 bases and J 0 bases, leaving 15 bases between the germline ends. Germline V gene data show CDR1 as LGHNT and CDR2 as FRNRAP. CDR3 loop: CASGDTVEASTDTQYF. Here the CDR3 DNA reads TGTGCTAGTGGTGATACGGTCGAAGCGAGCACAGATACGCAGTATTTT.

The rearrangement links TRBV20-1 to TRBJ1-1; unclear D gene. CDR3 length equals 13 residues. Looked up from germline, CDR1 is DFQATT and CDR2 is SNEGSKA (reference sequence). V shed 1 base and J shed 2 bases, with 8 bases lying between them. This chain's CDR3 is CSARVGPNTEAFF. In DNA, the CDR3 is TGCAGTGCTAGAGTAGGCCCAAACACTGAAGCTTTCTTT.

The CDR3 DNA reads TGTGCCAGCAGCACCCCGACAGGGCGGAGAGAAGGCTACACCTTC. This sequence encodes CASSTPTGRREGYTF. The chain links TRBV28 to TRBJ1-2; 7 bases fit TRBD1. Germline V gene sequence: CDR1 MDHEN, CDR2 SYDVKM. J lost 8 bases, V lost 6 bases, and 15 bases had no gene match. The CDR3 consists of 15 residues.

This clonotype was counted a few times. The chain links TRBV2 to TRBJ1-1; 8 nucleotides align to TRBD1. Unmatched junction bases numbered 4, after V lost 6 bases and J lost 7 bases. This CDR3 has 12 residues. From germline, CDR1 is SNHLY and CDR2 FYNNEI. The CDR3 loop reads CASRRQGIEAFF. As DNA, the CDR3 is TGTGCCAGCAGAAGACAGGGGATTGAAGCTTTCTTT.

The table lists this clonotype with many counts. The J gene is TRBJ2-3, the V gene TRBV11-2, with 7 bases matching TRBD2. Trimming removed 0 bases from V and 5 bases from J; junction bases left unmatched: 5. Germline V CDR1 and CDR2: SGHAT, FQNNGV. This CDR3 spans 15 amino acids. CDR3 bases: TGTGCCAGCAGCTTAGAGGTCGGGGGGAGAGATACGCAGTATTTT. It is translated as CASSLEVGGRDTQYF.

This clonotype was counted only a few times. V usage is TRBV6-6 and J usage is TRBJ2-5; D remains unclear. This CDR3 has 12 residues. Per the germline V gene, CDR1 is MNHNY and CDR2 is SVGAGI (reference sequence). V lost 8 bases to trimming and J lost 0 bases, with 7 bases between them. The chain's CDR3 is CASGDYQETQYF. Here the CDR3 DNA reads TGTGCCAGCGGGGATTACCAAGAGACCCAGTACTTC.

This clonotype was counted a few times. V and J are TRBV25-1 and TRBJ1-2; no clear D. Germline loops: CDR1 MGHDK, CDR2 SYGVNS. V was pared by 3 bases and J by 0 bases, with 14 bases between. The CDR3 consists of 16 residues. The DNA of the CDR3 is TGTGCCAGCAGTGATCACTCCGCAGGATCTAACTATGGCTACACCTTC. Amino acid sequence: CASSDHSAGSNYGYTF.

This clonotype was seen many times. The chain carries TRBV7-2 and TRBJ1-2, with TRBD1 matching over 9 bases. Germline lookup yields CDR1 SGHTA and CDR2 FQGNSA. V trimming: 4 bases; J trimming: 5 bases; junction bases outside the gene matches: 8. The CDR3 totals 15 residues. CDR3 DNA sequence: TGTGCCAGCAGCTACCGGGACAGGGCTTCTTATGGCTACACCTTC. As protein: CASSYRDRASYGYTF.

This sequence joins TRBV12-3 or TRBV12-4 and TRBJ2-1; 10 bases map to TRBD1. The junction had 4 bases not matched to a gene; V was cut back by 6 bases and J by 2 bases. This CDR3 spans 15 amino acids. The CDR3 loop is CASSRDRGAYNEQFF. The CDR3 nucleotides read TGTGCCAGCAGCCGGGACAGGGGAGCCTACAATGAGCAGTTCTTC.

The V gene is TRBV6-2 or TRBV6-3, the J gene TRBJ2-2, with 10 bases fitting TRBD2. Germline lookup yields CDR1 MNHEY and CDR2 SVGEGT. The CDR3 spans 16 residues. The junction had 10 bases not matched to a gene; V was cut back by 10 bases and J by 2 bases. For the CDR3, the DNA is TGTGCCACCACTCCGCTAGCGGGGGATAACACCGGGGAGCTGTTTTTT. The encoded protein is CATTPLAGDNTGELFF.

This clonotype was counted only a few times. The J gene is TRBJ2-2, the V gene TRBV4-3, with a tentative D call TRBD1 (6 bases). Trimming removed 3 bases at V and 7 bases at J, with 12 bases between. Looked up from germline, CDR1 is LGHNA and CDR2 is YSLEER. This CDR3 is 14 amino acids long. The CDR3 protein is CASSQTGVGGELFF. CDR3 DNA sequence: TGCGCCAGCAGCCAGACAGGCGTGGGCGGGGAGCTGTTTTTT.

The chain combines TRBV7-3 with TRBJ2-2; weak D call: TRBD1 (5 bases). This CDR3 spans 17 amino acids. Trimming removed 0 bases from V and 3 bases from J, with 14 bases in between. Germline V gene data show CDR1 as SGHTA and CDR2 as FQGTGA. CDR3 DNA sequence: TGTGCCAGCAGCTTAACGCCCCAGGGTGTCTACACCGGGGAGCTGTTTTTT. Translating gives CASSLTPQGVYTGELFF.

V is TRBV4-3 and J is TRBJ2-3; TRBD2 agrees at 11 bases. V lost 4 bases and J lost 3; bases outside the gene matches: 3. In germline, CDR1 is LGHNA, CDR2 YSLEER. This CDR3 has 15 amino acids. The CDR3 region is CASSLAGGPTDTQYF. CDR3 DNA sequence: TGCGCCAGCAGCCTAGCGGGAGGGCCGACAGATACGCAGTATTTT.

This clonotype was counted at least ten times. J is TRBJ1-5 and V is TRBV7-9; perhaps TRBD1 as D (5 bases). The CDR3 runs to 18 residues. Deletions cut 5 bases from V and 0 bases from J, with 20 bases between. Germline CDR1 reads SEHNR; CDR2 reads FQNEAQ (reference sequence). The chain's CDR3 is CASSTDKEGTYSNQPQHF. The DNA of the CDR3 is TGTGCCAGCAGCACCGACAAAGAGGGGACGTATAGCAATCAGCCCCAGCATTTT.

The CDR3 nucleotides read TGTGCCAGCAGTACGCGGGACAGCTATGGCTACACCTTC. Translation: CASSTRDSYGYTF. The gene calls are TRBV6-5 and TRBJ1-2; 7 nucleotides agree with TRBD1. The CDR3 loop spans 13 amino acids. V lost 5 bases, J lost 4 bases, and 4 bases stayed unmatched. Germline V gene data show CDR1 as MNHEY and CDR2 as SVGAGI.

This clonotype has more than one count but fewer than ten. The chain employs TRBV6-2 or TRBV6-3 and TRBJ2-5, with 13 positions matching TRBD2. The CDR3 has 16 residues. V was clipped by 4 bases and J by 5 bases; unmatched bases: 7. The germline gives CDR1 MNHEY, CDR2 SVGEGT. In DNA, the CDR3 is TGTGCCAGCAGTTTCCAGGGACTAGCGGGAACTGAGACCCAGTACTTC. It encodes CASSFQGLAGTETQYF.

This clonotype turned up a few times. The chain uses TRBV5-4 and TRBJ2-4, with 8 nucleotides matching TRBD1. The CDR3 has 19 amino acids. Trimming at V came to 1 base and at J to 1 base, leaving 13 bases not matched to a gene. In germline, CDR1 is SGHNT, CDR2 YYREEE (reference sequence). This chain's CDR3 is CASSLRQGRRGGAKNIQYF. The CDR3, as DNA: TGTGCCAGCAGCTTGAGACAGGGGCGCAGAGGGGGGGCCAAAAACATTCAGTACTTC.

A few counts support this clonotype. The J gene is TRBJ2-7, the V gene TRBV28; either TRBD1 or TRBD2 may supply D (5 bases each). Germline CDR1 is MDHEN and CDR2 is SYDVKM. Trimming took 5 bases from V and 9 from J, leaving 23 bases between them. The CDR3 contains 15 residues. The CDR3 nucleotides read TGTGCCAGCAGTCACGGCCTCCGGGACGGCCCGAGGCAGTACTTC. This translates into CASSHGLRDGPRQYF.

The J gene is TRBJ2-3, the V gene TRBV6-2 or TRBV6-3; perhaps TRBD2 as D (7 bases). Germline V CDR1 and CDR2: MNHEY, SVGEGT. Trimming shortened V by 2 bases and J by 1 base, and 13 bases separated the two germline ends. The CDR3 covers 16 residues. The CDR3 protein is CASSYGRGLGTDTQYF. Here the CDR3 DNA reads TGTGCCAGCAGTTACGGGCGGGGGCTTGGCACAGATACGCAGTATTTT.

This clonotype came up a few times. The chain uses TRBV6-6 and TRBJ2-1; D ambiguous. The CDR3 contains 13 residues. V lost 5 bases and J 6 bases, leaving 11 bases between the germline ends. Germline loops: CDR1 MNHNY, CDR2 SVGAGI (reference sequence). The CDR3 sequence: CASSESSRNEQFF. As DNA, the CDR3 is TGTGCCAGCAGTGAATCGAGCCGCAATGAGCAGTTCTTC.

There are many counts of this clonotype. The V call is TRBV7-9, the J call TRBJ1-1; maybe TRBD1 (5 bases). Germline CDR1 is SEHNR and CDR2 is FQNEAQ (reference sequence). The ends were cut back, 5 bases at V and 0 bases at J, with 16 bases in the middle. This CDR3 has 16 residues. CDR3 bases: TGTGCCAGCAGCCAATTGGGACGGGCACTGAACACTGAAGCTTTCTTT. Its protein is CASSQLGRALNTEAFF.